Described below is a single T cell receptor (beta chain) sequence and its context. Trimming stripped 7 bases from V and 12 bases from J, with 16 bases between. This CDR3 contains 12 residues. The germline V gene encodes CDR1 SNHLY and CDR2 FYNNEI. This sample was included in a study of Tregs in tolerant kidney transplant recipients. Generated by immunoSEQ multiplex PCR, the TCRdb table keeps only in-frame clones and is missing some. The table records roughly 120,000 clones, almost 95% of them present only once. This sequence was found in a human donor in good health. Sequencing input: CD4+ T cells from blood. The rearrangement uses TRBV2 and TRBJ2-1; no clear D. The CDR3 DNA is TGTGCCAGCACCCAGGCCTCACGTGGGCAGTTCTTC. Amino acid sequence: CASTQASRGQFF. Full variable domain (missing parts from reference TRBV2 and TRBJ2-1): EPEVTQTPSHQVTQMGQEVILRCVPISNHLYFYWYRQILGQKVEFLVSFYNNEISEKSEIFDDQFSVERPDGSNFTLKIRSTKLEDSAMYFCASTQASRGQFFGPGTRLTVL.